The clone carrying this T cell receptor beta chain was counted between two and nine times. What it binds is unknown. These data originate in a study of cytomegalovirus exposure and HLA in healthy donors. Study observations and caveats: The later analysis indicated that the majority of CMV-associated TCR beta chains appeared HLA-restricted.

PCR employed 60 Vbeta and 13 Jbeta primers. Profiled with immunoSEQ multiplex PCR; TCRdb holds only in-frame clones, not every one. The table shows nearly 110,000 clones, with around 75% occurring only once. The source material was PBMCs. The receptor's source is a female donor in good health and CMV-seronegative.

The CDR3 protein is CASSPRTPGYSGNTIYF. CDR3 bases: TGTGCCAGCTCACCACGGACACCCGGTTACTCTGGAAACACCATATATTTT. The chain is built from TRBV18 and TRBJ1-3, with D perhaps matching TRBD1 (5 bases). CDR1 is KGHSH, CDR2 LQKENI, per germline. The CDR3 loop spans 17 amino acids. The ends were cut back, 1 base at V and 0 bases at J, with 13 bases in the middle. Filled out from reference TRBV18 and TRBJ1-3, the complete variable domain reads NAGVMQNPRHLVRRRGQEARLRCSPMKGHSHVYWYRQLPEEGLKFMVYLQKENIIDESGMPKERFSAEFPKEGPSILRIQQVVRGDSAAYFCASSPRTPGYSGNTIYFGEGSWLTVV.